These 21 T cell receptor beta chains were sequenced from one sample in a study of shared clonotypes between healthy human individuals. Some clones are missing from TCRdb's copy, which holds only in-frame ones; the method was immunoSEQ multiplex PCR. The table has 2,500,000 or so clones, under 95% seen once. Sequencing used naive CD4+ T cells from PBMCs. Subset indicated: CD45RA+ positively selected. Receptors were obtained from a man younger than 35 in good health. Some clones in this sample may be carry-over from other donors' samples.

Of note for this clone: Distinct nucleotide sequences in the sample also encode this CDR3. V usage is TRBV5-1 and J usage is TRBJ2-3; TRBD2 matches at 11 bases. Germline V gene data show CDR1 as SGHRS and CDR2 as YFSETQ. Trimming cost V 2 bases and J 5 bases; bases outside gene matches: 4. The CDR3 has 15 residues. The CDR3 loop is CASSLLAGVRDTQYF. In DNA, the CDR3 is TGCGCCAGCAGCTTACTAGCGGGAGTGCGAGATACGCAGTATTTT.

This clone has more than one count but fewer than ten. The V and J genes are TRBV9 and TRBJ2-1; no reliable D call. This CDR3 is 12 amino acids long. The germline V and J ends were trimmed by 0 bases and 9 bases, with 7 bases remaining between them. Germline V gene data show CDR1 as SGDLS and CDR2 as YYNGEE. CDR3 amino acids: CASSVVGIEQFF. In DNA form, the CDR3 reads TGTGCCAGCAGCGTAGTGGGGATTGAGCAGTTCTTC.

The chain employs TRBV28 and TRBJ2-7, with TRBD1 matching 7 bases. V gave up 1 base and J gave up 3 bases; unmatched junction bases: 3. The germline V gene has CDR1 MDHEN and CDR2 SYDVKM. This CDR3 region has 14 residues. Here the CDR3 reads CASSLFDRVYEQYF. CDR3 bases: TGTGCCAGCAGTTTATTCGACAGGGTCTACGAGCAGTACTTC.

The rearrangement joins TRBV4-1 to TRBJ2-7, with TRBD1 identical over 7 bases. The CDR3 sequence is 15 residues long. Germline-derived CDR1 and CDR2 are MGHRA and YSYEKL. The J segment lost 2 bases and the V segment lost 4 bases, leaving 8 bases of the junction unmatched. The CDR3 nucleotides are TGCGCCAGCAGCCTCCAGCCGACAGGGCCCTACGAGCAGTACTTC. Its translation is CASSLQPTGPYEQYF.

Regarding this clone: Other DNA sequences in the sample encode the same CDR3. The V call is TRBV20-1, the J call TRBJ2-7; no firm D call. The ends were cut back, 2 bases at V and 3 bases at J, with 2 bases in the middle. The CDR3 spans 10 residues. Per germline, CDR1 DFQATT and CDR2 SNEGSKA (reference sequence). The CDR3 loop is CSARIYEQYF. Written as DNA, the CDR3 is TGCAGTGCTAGAATCTACGAGCAGTACTTC.

Concerning this clone itself: Within the sample, other DNA sequences also encode this same CDR3. Here the CDR3 DNA reads TGCGCCAGCAGCTTGGAGGCGGGAGGATCCAGCAATGAGCAGTTCTTC. This codes for CASSLEAGGSSNEQFF. This chain connects TRBV5-1 to TRBJ2-1; 8 nucleotides align to TRBD2. Germline loops: CDR1 SGHRS, CDR2 YFSETQ. V was clipped by 0 bases and J by 6 bases; unmatched bases: 8. This CDR3 region has 16 residues. Full variable domain (rest looked up from reference TRBV5-1 and TRBJ2-1): KAGVTQTPRYLIKTRGQQVTLSCSPISGHRSVSWYQQTPGQGLQFLFEYFSETQRNKGNFPGRFSGRQFSNSRSEMNVSTLELGDSALYLCASSLEAGGSSNEQFFGPGTRLTVL.

The chain couples TRBV28 to TRBJ2-7; D possibly corresponds to TRBD2 (8 bases). Trimming took 10 bases from V and 6 from J, leaving 28 bases between them. Germline lookup yields CDR1 MDHEN and CDR2 SYDVKM. The CDR3 covers 16 residues. CDR3 loop: CATQGGGSGNLGEQYF. The CDR3 DNA reads as TGTGCCACCCAGGGGGGGGGTAGCGGGAACCTCGGCGAGCAGTACTTC. Based on the CDR3 plus reference TRBV28 and TRBJ2-7, the full variable domain is DVKVTQSSRYLVKRTGEKVFLECVQDMDHENMFWYRQDPGLGLRLIYFSYDVKMKEKGDIPEGYSVSREKKERFSLILESASTNQTSMYLCATQGGGSGNLGEQYFGPGTRLTVT.

With respect to this clone: This CDR3 is also generated by other DNA sequences in the sample. The gene calls are TRBV30 and TRBJ1-3; possibly TRBD1 for D (6 bases). Trimming took 0 bases from V and 0 from J, leaving 9 bases between them. This CDR3 spans 15 amino acids. The V gene's germline CDR1 is GTSNPN and CDR2 SVGIG (reference sequence). The CDR3 DNA follows: TGTGCCTGGAGTGTACGGGGGCTCTCTGGAAACACCATATATTTT. Protein: CAWSVRGLSGNTIYF.

V usage is TRBV7-8 and J usage is TRBJ2-7; D is unclear. Germline V lookup: CDR1 SGHVS, CDR2 FQNEAQ. The CDR3 is 16 residues long. The V and J ends lost 1 base and 0 bases respectively, with 13 bases between them. This CDR3 is CASSLVGTAISYEQYF. Here the CDR3 DNA reads TGTGCCAGCAGCTTAGTAGGAACAGCAATCTCCTACGAGCAGTACTTC.

On this clone itself: The sample holds other DNA sequences that translate to the same CDR3. V and J are TRBV5-1 and TRBJ2-7, with D maybe TRBD2 (5 bases). Germline values: CDR1 SGHRS, CDR2 YFSETQ. V gave up 4 bases and J gave up 2 bases, with 10 bases separating them. This CDR3 comprises 13 residues. The CDR3 is CASSLDGTYEQYF. CDR3 nucleotides: TGCGCCAGCAGCCTGGACGGGACCTACGAGCAGTACTTC.

CDR3 residues: CASSDRLSTGVYGYTF. For the CDR3, the DNA is TGTGCCAGCAGCGATCGACTAAGTACCGGGGTCTATGGCTACACCTTC. J is TRBJ1-2 and V is TRBV28; D is undetermined. The length of the CDR3 is 16 residues. With 6 bases removed from V and 4 bases from J, the gap between germline ends came to 21 bases. Germline CDR1 and CDR2: MDHEN and SYDVKM.

The V gene is TRBV19, the J gene TRBJ1-5; perhaps TRBD1 as D (5 bases). Trimming pared 5 bases from V and 6 bases from J, leaving 14 bases between. Looked up from germline, CDR1 is LNHDA and CDR2 is SQIVND (reference sequence). This CDR3 is built from 14 residues. The CDR3 DNA sequence: TGTGCCAGTAGTTCGGATCTTGGGACTCAGCCCCAGCATTTT. Translation gives CASSSDLGTQPQHF.

This chain links TRBV28 with TRBJ2-1, with D unresolved. V was trimmed by 5 bases and J by 5 bases, leaving 13 bases between them. CDR3 size: 14 residues. Germline V lookup: CDR1 MDHEN, CDR2 SYDVKM. CDR3 bases: TGTGCCAGCAGTCCGGTTTCCGCAAACAATGAGCAGTTCTTC. Amino acids: CASSPVSANNEQFF. Filled out from reference TRBV28 and TRBJ2-1, the complete variable domain reads DVKVTQSSRYLVKRTGEKVFLECVQDMDHENMFWYRQDPGLGLRLIYFSYDVKMKEKGDIPEGYSVSREKKERFSLILESASTNQTSMYLCASSPVSANNEQFFGPGTRLTVL.

The genes are TRBV5-1 and TRBJ1-2; D ambiguous. The ends were cut back, 0 bases at V and 2 bases at J, with 8 bases in the middle. CDR1 and CDR2 (germline): SGHRS, YFSETQ. The CDR3 loop spans 14 amino acids. The DNA of the CDR3 is TGCGCCAGCAGCTTGGCCGCTGACAACTATGGCTACACCTTC. As protein: CASSLAADNYGYTF.

The chain couples TRBV28 to TRBJ1-4; TRBD1 is a possible D gene (6 bases). CDR3 length equals 14 residues. CDR1 MDHEN and CDR2 SYDVKM come from the germline V gene. Trimming removed 5 bases from V and 6 bases from J, with 13 bases in between. Here the CDR3 DNA reads TGTGCCAGCAGTCTCGGGGGCGAGTATGAAAAACTGTTTTTT. This encodes CASSLGGEYEKLFF.

There are a few counts of this clone. CDR3 nucleotides: TGCGCCAGCAGCTTGGACCGTCGAGAAAACACTGAAGCTTTCTTT. It codes for CASSLDRRENTEAFF. The V call is TRBV5-1, the J call TRBJ1-1; D is uncertain. The CDR3 extends over 15 amino acids. Germline V gives CDR1 SGHRS, CDR2 YFSETQ. Trimming cost V 0 bases and J 2 bases, with 11 bases left between them.

J is TRBJ1-1 and V is TRBV28, with D unclear. The CDR3 is made up of 13 amino acids. Trimming removed 4 bases at V and 7 bases at J, with 13 bases between. Germline CDR1 MDHEN, CDR2 SYDVKM. Written as DNA, the CDR3 is TGTGCCAGCAGTTCCCTGATCGGCAGTGAAGCTTTCTTT. Translated, it gives CASSSLIGSEAFF.

The J gene is TRBJ1-2, the V gene TRBV4-2, with 8 bases fitting TRBD1. Trimming cost V 2 bases and J 5 bases; bases outside gene matches: 10. This CDR3 is built from 16 residues. Per the germline V gene, CDR1 is LGHNA and CDR2 is YNFKEQ. The CDR3 DNA follows: TGTGCCAGCAGCCAAAGGCCGGACAGGGAACTTTATGGCTACACCTTC. Its translation is CASSQRPDRELYGYTF.

This sequence joins TRBV2 and TRBJ2-6; no definite D call. Per germline, CDR1 SNHLY and CDR2 FYNNEI. V was shortened by 2 bases and J by 1 base, with 6 bases between the two germline ends. This CDR3 comprises 15 residues. This CDR3 is CASSELFSGANVLTF. CDR3 nucleotides: TGTGCCAGCAGTGAACTGTTTTCTGGGGCCAACGTCCTGACTTTC.

The chain links TRBV5-4 to TRBJ1-4; possibly TRBD1 for D (5 bases). Deletions cut 1 base from V and 0 bases from J, with 7 bases between. Germline CDR1 and CDR2: SGHNT and YYREEE (reference sequence). The CDR3 has 15 residues. The CDR3 reads CASSLQGSTNEKLFF. DNA for the CDR3: TGTGCCAGCAGCTTGCAGGGATCAACTAATGAAAAACTGTTTTTT. The full variable domain, with the rest looked up from reference TRBV5-4 and TRBJ1-4, is ETGVTQSPTHLIKTRGQQVTLRCSSQSGHNTVSWYQQALGQGPQFIFQYYREEENGRGNFPPRFSGLQFPNYSSELNVNALELDDSALYLCASSLQGSTNEKLFFGSGTQLSVL.

This clone has a single count. V and J are TRBV19 and TRBJ2-1; possibly TRBD2 for D (6 bases). Germline loops: CDR1 LNHDA, CDR2 SQIVND (reference sequence). The CDR3 runs to 16 residues. The V and J ends lost 8 bases and 0 bases respectively, with 17 bases between them. CDR3 residues: CASPRSGEISYNEQFF. The CDR3 DNA reads TGTGCCAGTCCCAGATCGGGGGAGATCTCCTACAATGAGCAGTTCTTC.